This TCR beta chain stems from a study of CD8 T cells in Susac syndrome. Sequencing of TCR beta was performed on blood CD8+ and CD4+ T cells. The CDR3 extends over 16 amino acids. Germline V gene sequence: CDR1 SGHTA, CDR2 FQGNSA. V lost 0 bases and J 2 bases, leaving 14 bases between the germline ends. With random hexamers, roughly 0.45 to 1 ug RNA was reverse transcribed. The amplification used immunoSEQ multiplex PCR on TCR beta CDR3; it spanned 54 Vbeta and 13 Jbeta. TCRdb redid the calling of the immunoSEQ multiplex PCR reads with MiXCR, one entry per CDR3 protein. The sample has some 170,000 distinct CDR3 sequences; just over 90% are singletons.

Sequenced: CD4+ T cells from PBMCs. This TCR was sampled from a human donor in good health. The V and J genes are TRBV7-2 and TRBJ2-7; either TRBD1 or TRBD2 may fit D (5 bases each). The CDR3 nucleotides are TGTGCCAGCAGCTTAGCGGGGGACCCCCTGACCTACGAGCAGTACTTC. This translates into CASSLAGDPLTYEQYF.